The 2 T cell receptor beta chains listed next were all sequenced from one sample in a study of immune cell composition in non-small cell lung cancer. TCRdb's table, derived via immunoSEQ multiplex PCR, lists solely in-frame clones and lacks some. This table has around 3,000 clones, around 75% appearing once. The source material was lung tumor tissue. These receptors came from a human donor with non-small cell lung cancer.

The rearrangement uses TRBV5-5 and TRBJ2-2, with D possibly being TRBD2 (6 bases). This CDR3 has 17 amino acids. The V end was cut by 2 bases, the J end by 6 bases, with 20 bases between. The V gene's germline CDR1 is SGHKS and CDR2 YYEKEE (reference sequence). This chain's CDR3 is CASSFSGPTVAAGELFF. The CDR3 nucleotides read TGTGCCAGCAGCTTCTCGGGACCAACCGTAGCGGCCGGGGAGCTGTTTTTT.

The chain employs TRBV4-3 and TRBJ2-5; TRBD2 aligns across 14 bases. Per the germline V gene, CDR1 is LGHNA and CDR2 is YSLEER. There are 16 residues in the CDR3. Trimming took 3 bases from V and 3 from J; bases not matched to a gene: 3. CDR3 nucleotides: TGCGCCAGCAGCCAGGAGGGACTAGCGGGAGAAGAGACCCAGTACTTC. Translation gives CASSQEGLAGEETQYF.